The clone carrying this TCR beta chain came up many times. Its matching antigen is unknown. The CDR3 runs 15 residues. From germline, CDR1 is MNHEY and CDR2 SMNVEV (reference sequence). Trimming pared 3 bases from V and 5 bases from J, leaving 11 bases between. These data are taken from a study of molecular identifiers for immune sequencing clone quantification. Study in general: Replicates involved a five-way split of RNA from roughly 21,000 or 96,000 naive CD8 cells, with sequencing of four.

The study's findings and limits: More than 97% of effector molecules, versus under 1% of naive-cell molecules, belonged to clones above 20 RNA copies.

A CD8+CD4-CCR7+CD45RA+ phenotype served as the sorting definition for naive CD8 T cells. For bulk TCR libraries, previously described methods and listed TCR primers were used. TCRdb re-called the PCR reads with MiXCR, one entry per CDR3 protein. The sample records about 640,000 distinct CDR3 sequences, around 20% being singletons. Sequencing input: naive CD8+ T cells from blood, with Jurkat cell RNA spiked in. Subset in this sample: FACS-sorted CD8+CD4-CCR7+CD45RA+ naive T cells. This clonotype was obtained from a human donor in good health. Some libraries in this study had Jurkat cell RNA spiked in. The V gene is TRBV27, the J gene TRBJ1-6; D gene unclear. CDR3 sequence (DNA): TGTGCCAGCAGTTTTGATATCCCACATAATTCACCCCTCCACTTT. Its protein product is CASSFDIPHNSPLHF.